These T cell receptor beta chains were read from a single sample in a study of OX40 agonist ivuxolimab in advanced cancers. Here immunoSEQ multiplex PCR was the method, and the copy in TCRdb shows in-frame clones only, minus some. The sample shows roughly 30,000 clones, about 88% of them seen only once. The sequencing here drew on CD4+ or CD8+ T cells sorted from blood, taken in a trial of the OX40 agonist ivuxolimab. These receptor sequences come from an adult with an advanced solid tumor such as melanoma, head and neck, liver or kidney cancer. Both conserved end residues are part of each CDR3. The D gene is left open where the match is weak. Where a row states a size, it is once, few, many or the class of an expanded clone; other rows omit it.

d_call	cdr3_length	v_call	clone_size	j_call	cdr3_nt	cdr3_aa
-	16	TRBV8-2	-	TRBJ1-1	TGTGGCAGTGACGTACGTAGACACTATGTCGACACTGAAGCTTTCTTT	CGSDVRRHYVDTEAFF
-	14	TRBV4-1	-	TRBJ2-2	TGCGCCAGCAGGATGGCTAGCAACACCGGGGAGCTGTTTTTT	CASRMASNTGELFF
TRBD1	15	TRBV9	-	TRBJ2-4	TGTGCCAGCAGCGTAAGTGGGACAGACAAAAACATTCAGTACTTC	CASSVSGTDKNIQYF
-	16	TRBV4-3	medium-sized	TRBJ2-4	TGCGCCAGCAGCCAAGATAGTAACGGGGCCGAGAACATTCAGTACTTC	CASSQDSNGAENIQYF
-	14	TRBV6-5	-	TRBJ2-7	TGTGCCAGCAGTTACTCGGGCAGGGCCTACGAGCAGTACTTC	CASSYSGRAYEQYF
-	15	TRBV2	-	TRBJ2-3	TGTGCCAGCAGTGGAGGGGGTAGGAGCACAGATACGCAGTATTTT	CASSGGGRSTDTQYF
-	15	TRBV6-4	-	TRBJ1-1	TGTGCCAGCAGTGATTCGATAAGAAAGAAAACAGAAGCTTTCTTT	CASSDSIRKKTEAFF
TRBD1	15	TRBV6-4	-	TRBJ2-7	TGTGCCAGCAGTGGTTTAAGCGGGACAGGGAACGAGCAGTACTTC	CASSGLSGTGNEQYF
-	19	TRBV12-2	once	TRBJ2-7	TGTGCAAGTCGCTTAGTCGGTTGGACTAGCGGGAGATCCTACGACGAGCAGTACTTC	CASRLVGWTSGRSYDEQYF
TRBD2	15	TRBV27	-	TRBJ2-7	TGTGCCAGCAGCGTTTCCCTAGCGGGTGCCTACGAGCAGTACTTC	CASSVSLAGAYEQYF
-	14	TRBV27	-	TRBJ2-5	TGTGCCAGCAGTTCCTCCTCAGCCCTAGAGACCCAGTACTTC	CASSSSSALETQYF
-	14	TRBV7-6	-	TRBJ2-1	TGTGCCAGCAGCTTAGCCGCCCCCTACAATGAGCAGTTCTTC	CASSLAAPYNEQFF
TRBD1	14	TRBV2	-	TRBJ1-2	TGTGCCAGCAGTGTGACAGGGTTTGGGTATGGCTACACCTTC	CASSVTGFGYGYTF
-	14	TRBV27	-	TRBJ2-5	TGTGCCAGCAGTTTGGCAGGGAAAGAAGAGACCCAGTACTTC	CASSLAGKEETQYF
-	14	TRBV28	-	TRBJ2-7	TGTGCCAGCAGTTTACTGATTGGGGCCAGCGAGCAGTACTTC	CASSLLIGASEQYF
-	13	TRBV2	-	TRBJ1-3	TGTGCCAGCTTGGGCCAGAATCAAAACACCATATATTTT	CASLGQNQNTIYF
-	16	TRBV28	-	TRBJ2-3	TGTGCCAGCAGTTACCCTTCCCGCGGGGGCACAGATACGCAGTATTTT	CASSYPSRGGTDTQYF
TRBD2	20	TRBV7-8	-	TRBJ2-1	TGTGCCAGCAGCTTAGCGCGACTAGCGGGAATCTCTAAACGGGGGAATGAGCAGTTCTTC	CASSLARLAGISKRGNEQFF
TRBD1	15	TRBV2	-	TRBJ2-7	TGTGCCAGCAGTGCAGACAGGGTAATACCCTACGAGCAGTACTTC	CASSADRVIPYEQYF
-	14	TRBV13	-	TRBJ2-7	TGTGCCAGCAGCTTTAGTGGCGGACTCTACGAGCAGTACTTC	CASSFSGGLYEQYF
-	19	TRBV7-6	-	TRBJ2-2	TGTGCCAGCAGCTTACCCTCCCGGAGACACATCAGGGACTCCGGGGAGCTGTTTTTT	CASSLPSRRHIRDSGELFF
TRBD1	15	TRBV4-2	-	TRBJ2-5	TGTGCCAGCAGCCAAGGGCCAGGGGGCGAAGAGACCCAGTACTTC	CASSQGPGGEETQYF
-	15	TRBV6-6	-	TRBJ1-2	TGTGCCAGCAGACTCGACGGTTCTCTACTCTATGGCTACACCTTC	CASRLDGSLLYGYTF
-	13	TRBV4-1	-	TRBJ2-7	TGCGCCAGCAGCCAAGAGGTGCCCGGGAGTCAGTACTTC	CASSQEVPGSQYF
TRBD1	13	TRBV6-6	-	TRBJ2-7	TGTGCCAGCAATCGGACAGGGAGGAACGAGCAGTACTTC	CASNRTGRNEQYF
TRBD1	16	TRBV27	-	TRBJ2-7	TGTGCCAGCAGTTTATGGACCGGGACAGGGGTCGACGAGCAGTACTTC	CASSLWTGTGVDEQYF
TRBD1	14	TRBV9	-	TRBJ2-3	TGTGCCAGCAGCGAGGGGACAGGGGTAAATACGCAGTATTTT	CASSEGTGVNTQYF
-	14	TRBV5-5	-	TRBJ1-2	TGTGCCAGCAGCTCAGAGGACAGCAACTATGGCTACACCTTC	CASSSEDSNYGYTF
-	15	TRBV28	-	TRBJ2-7	TGTGCCAGCAGTTTTTTCGTCGGCAGCCCCTACGAGCAGTACTTC	CASSFFVGSPYEQYF
TRBD1	14	TRBV19	-	TRBJ2-7	TGTGCCAGTAGTAGGACAGGGGCTTCGGACGAGCAGTACTTC	CASSRTGASDEQYF
-	16	TRBV7-2	-	TRBJ1-5	TGTGCCAGCAGCTTAGGGACCCATCATAGCAATCAGCCCCAGCATTTT	CASSLGTHHSNQPQHF
TRBD2	15	TRBV6-4	-	TRBJ2-1	TGTGCCAGCAGTGAAAGCCTAGCGGGAAGCAATGAGCAGTTCTTC	CASSESLAGSNEQFF
TRBD1	15	TRBV5-1	-	TRBJ2-7	TGCGCCAGCACCGCAAATACAGGGGGTCTCAGCGAGCAGTACTTC	CASTANTGGLSEQYF
TRBD2	14	TRBV27	-	TRBJ2-1	TGTGCCAGCAGTCCCGGGACTACCGACAATGAGCAGTTCTTC	CASSPGTTDNEQFF
TRBD2	16	TRBV6-1	once	TRBJ2-1	TGTGCCAGCAGTGACCCCTGGACTAGCGGGAGCAATGAGCAGTTCTTC	CASSDPWTSGSNEQFF
TRBD1	12	TRBV9	-	TRBJ1-2	TGTGCCAGCTCCCAGGGGGACTATGGCTACACCTTC	CASSQGDYGYTF
TRBD1	14	TRBV11-1	-	TRBJ2-7	TGTGCCAGCAGCTTAGGGACAGGGTCCTACGAGCAGTACTTC	CASSLGTGSYEQYF
TRBD1	18	TRBV7-8	-	TRBJ2-5	TGTGCCAGCAGCTTAGCTCGCGACGGGACAGGGCTCCAAGAGACCCAGTACTTC	CASSLARDGTGLQETQYF
TRBD2	14	TRBV9	-	TRBJ2-1	TGTGCCAGCAGCGCCTTTAGCGGGAACTATGAGCAGTTCTTC	CASSAFSGNYEQFF
-	16	TRBV4-3	-	TRBJ2-3	TGCGCCAGCAGCCAAGGTCCGGCAGGGCTCACAGATACGCAGTATTTT	CASSQGPAGLTDTQYF
-	15	TRBV5-1	-	TRBJ1-2	TGCGCCAGCAGCTTGGTGGACAGAACTAACTATGGCTACACCTTC	CASSLVDRTNYGYTF
-	12	TRBV5-1	-	TRBJ2-2	TGCGCCAGCAGCCTGGACACCGGGGAGCTGTTTTTT	CASSLDTGELFF
-	13	TRBV15	-	TRBJ1-5	TGTGCCACCAGCAGTGGGGTTTATCAGCCCCAGCATTTT	CATSSGVYQPQHF
-	15	TRBV5-4	few	TRBJ2-7	TGTGCCAGCAGCTTGCCCCGGGAAAGTACCTACGAGCAGTACTTC	CASSLPRESTYEQYF
TRBD1	14	TRBV2	-	TRBJ1-3	TGTGCCAGCAGTGCGGACAGGGTCGGAAACACCATATATTTT	CASSADRVGNTIYF
TRBD2	16	TRBV9	-	TRBJ2-1	TGTGCCAGCAGCGTAGCTGTGCTAGCGGGAGGGGGTGAGCAGTTCTTC	CASSVAVLAGGGEQFF